This T cell receptor (beta chain) stems from a study of beta chain features in type 1 diabetes (dated by TCRdb to about 2018). Concerning the study at large: Mean age, gender distribution, total cell number and subset yield did not differ between patients and healthy donors. Regulatory and stem cell-like memory subsets were isolated from only 8 patients and about eight healthy donors, whereas naive and central memory subsets came from all 28 donors. The study compared the TCRB repertoires of sorted circulating CD4+ T cell subsets in recently diagnosed type 1 diabetes patients with those in matched healthy donors. A total of roughly 99 million sorted cells were examined across all samples, and the number of cells per subset was strongly correlated with RNA yield. Broad study findings and their caveats: At VDJ recombination sites, patients with type 1 diabetes made fewer insertions and deleted more nucleotides, a pattern implying thymic rearrangement abnormalities. Naive, central memory and regulatory TCRB repertoires appeared more similar among patients than among healthy donors. PCR may preferentially amplify shorter templates, but because patient and control samples were amplified and corrected together, any resulting skew would affect both groups equally. Type 1 diabetes patients showed a moderate but significant shortening of TCRB CDR3 length in all four CD4+ subsets. Only small numbers of individuals were included in the HLA sub-analyses, which left unresolved whether HLA type had any influence on TCRB rearrangement. Because cDNA was sequenced instead of genomic DNA, highly expressing activated cells could be over-represented, though the groups showed no difference in activation or CD3 levels.

Each donor gave one peripheral blood draw, around 100 mL on average, collected into heparinised tubes. A BD FACSAria II and a panel including CD45RO, CCR7, CD25, CD127, CD95 and CD27 were used to sort naive, central memory, regulatory and stem cell-like memory CD4+ T cells. Every sorted population had a purity above 95%. PBMCs were isolated right away by Lymphoprep density gradient centrifugation and were stained directly, without culture. Samples were stained and sorted in pairs, with one healthy donor and one patient per experiment, so that batch effects were minimized. V is shortened by 4 bases, J by 1 base, and the region joining them spans 13 bases. There are 15 amino acids in the CDR3, from cysteine to phenylalanine inclusive. Only the CDR3 part of the read is kept: 45 bases, read in frame from the first base. CDR1 and CDR2, per the germline V gene, are ENHRY and SYGVKD. The entire amount of isolated RNA was reverse transcribed using the High Capacity cDNA Reverse Transcription Kit, so the sequenced TCRB transcripts were expressed ones. Deep immunoSEQ sequencing was performed on naive, central memory and regulatory T cell samples, with an average of about 3.6 million total reads per sample. Sorted cells were lysed in RLT buffer and RNA was extracted with DNase-treated RNeasy Micro or Mini kits, depending on cell number. Each cell subset was processed separately to prevent cross-contamination, with patient and healthy donor samples processed together. The immunoSEQ multiplex PCR was used to amplify TCRB sequences from cDNA, yielding 87-bp fragments that span the CDR3 region. Sequencing of the amplicons was performed on the Illumina HiSeq platform. For the original study's pipeline: PCR bias was computationally corrected using synthetic template baselines, reads within Hamming distance 2 were collapsed, and singletons that could not be merged were discarded. Reads were aligned against IMGT so that V, D and J genes, CDR3 length and insertions or deletions at six rearrangement sites could be assigned. Clonotype counts were normalized to sorted cell number within each subset before computing true diversity and Gini coefficients with the tcR R package. The overlap coefficient, calculated on TCRB nucleotide sequences, was used to quantify repertoire sharing. TCRdb took over this immuneACCESS table, retaining in-frame rearrangements with V and J assigned. Such tables are incomplete; in checked studies, under half of the missing clones stem from an unresolved V gene, and the remainder is unexplained. V, J and clone size derive from that table, while D and trimming were established from the DNA sequence. The sample table records some 63,000 clones; more than 45% of these occur just once. 0.65% to 0.9% of the sample is in the top ten clones.

Concerning this clone: The antigen this receptor binds is unknown. Base qualities were left out, and no much larger clone turns up one base away.

The chain uses TRBV10-3 and TRBJ1-2, with no reliable assignment of the D segment. Sample: central memory CD4+ T cells from blood. The sequence was collected from a man aged 25-45 years with type 1 diabetes. The CDR3 region has the sequence CAISGNPEGNYGYTF. The nucleotide sequence reads as follows: TGTGCCATCAGTGGTAACCCCGAGGGTAACTATGGCTACACCTTC.